The 6 T cell receptor beta chains in this list originate from one sample, sequenced in a study of blood T cell repertoires in COVID-19. The data were produced by immunoSEQ multiplex PCR, yet TCRdb's version contains in-frame clones alone and is incomplete. The sample has 250,000 or so clones; less than 90% are singletons. The sequenced sample consisted of peripheral blood. All receptors come from a woman aged 35 to 49 who had recovered from COVID-19.

Written as DNA, the CDR3 is TGTGCCTGGGGTCCAGGGTCAGAGCAGCCCCAGCATTTT. Translation: CAWGPGSEQPQHF. The V and J genes are TRBV30 and TRBJ1-5; D might be TRBD1 (5 bases). Germline loops: CDR1 GTSNPN, CDR2 SVGIG (reference sequence). The CDR3 covers 13 residues. V was shortened by 5 bases and J by 7 bases, with 15 bases between the two germline ends.

The rearrangement joins TRBV3-1 (or the pseudogene TRBV3-2) to TRBJ2-7, with TRBD1 matching over 9 bases. There are 14 residues in the CDR3. The ends lost 4 bases at V and 6 bases at J; junction bases unmatched: 7. Germline CDR1 LGHDT, CDR2 YNNKEL (reference sequence). The CDR3 bases are TGTGCCAGCAGCCTATGGACAGGGGAAGGCGAGCAGTACTTC. It translates to CASSLWTGEGEQYF.

The rearrangement links TRBV19 to TRBJ2-3; D not certain. Trimming left V 6 bases short and J 2 bases short, with 12 bases between. The germline V gene encodes CDR1 LNHDA and CDR2 SQIVND (reference sequence). This CDR3 is 14 amino acids long. The CDR3 nucleotides are TGTGCCAGTAGGGCTGTATATCACACAGATACGCAGTATTTT. Its translation: CASRAVYHTDTQYF.

This chain connects TRBV3-1 (or the pseudogene TRBV3-2) to TRBJ1-1, with D tentatively TRBD1 (6 bases). This CDR3 contains 15 residues. Germline CDR1 reads LGHDT; CDR2 reads YNNKEL (reference sequence). V was clipped by 5 bases and J by 3 bases, with 16 bases between them. As DNA, the CDR3 is TGTGCCAGCAGCTTCTCGACAGGTCCTGACACTGAAGCTTTCTTT. Translated, it gives CASSFSTGPDTEAFF.

This clone was seen a single time. The chain couples TRBV4-1 to TRBJ1-5; perhaps TRBD1 as D (6 bases). Germline CDR1 is MGHRA and CDR2 is YSYEKL. Trimming pared 1 base from V and 5 bases from J, leaving 12 bases between. The CDR3 extends over 15 amino acids. For the CDR3, the DNA is TGCGCCAGCAGCCAAGGGGGGGGCGTTGATCAGCCCCAGCATTTT. Translated, it gives CASSQGGGVDQPQHF.

Worth noting for this clone: Other DNA sequences in the sample encode the same CDR3. The gene calls are TRBV19 and TRBJ1-5, with 11 positions matching TRBD1. CDR1 and CDR2 from the germline V gene are LNHDA and SQIVND (reference sequence). V lost 5 bases, J lost 1 base, and 1 base stayed unmatched. The CDR3 has 15 amino acids. This chain's CDR3 is CASSGTGGSNQPQHF. CDR3 DNA sequence: TGTGCCAGTAGTGGGACAGGGGGAAGCAATCAGCCCCAGCATTTT.